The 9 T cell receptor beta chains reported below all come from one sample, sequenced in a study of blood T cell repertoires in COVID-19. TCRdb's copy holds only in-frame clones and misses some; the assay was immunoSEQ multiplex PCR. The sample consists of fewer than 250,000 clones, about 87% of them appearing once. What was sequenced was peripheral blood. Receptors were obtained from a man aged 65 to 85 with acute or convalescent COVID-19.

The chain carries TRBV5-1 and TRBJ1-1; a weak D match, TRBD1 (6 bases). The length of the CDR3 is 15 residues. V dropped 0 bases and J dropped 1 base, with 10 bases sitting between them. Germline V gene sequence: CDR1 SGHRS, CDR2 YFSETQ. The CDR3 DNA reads TGCGCCAGCAGCTTGGATGGACAGACGAACACTGAAGCTTTCTTT. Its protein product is CASSLDGQTNTEAFF. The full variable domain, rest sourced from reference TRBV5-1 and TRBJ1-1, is KAGVTQTPRYLIKTRGQQVTLSCSPISGHRSVSWYQQTPGQGLQFLFEYFSETQRNKGNFPGRFSGRQFSNSRSEMNVSTLELGDSALYLCASSLDGQTNTEAFFGQGTRLTVV.

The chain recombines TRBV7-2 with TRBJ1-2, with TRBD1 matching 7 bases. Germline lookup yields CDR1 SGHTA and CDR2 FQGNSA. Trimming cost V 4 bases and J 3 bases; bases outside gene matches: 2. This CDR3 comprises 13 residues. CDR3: CASSSTGDYGYTF. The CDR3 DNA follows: TGTGCCAGCAGCTCTACAGGGGACTATGGCTACACCTTC. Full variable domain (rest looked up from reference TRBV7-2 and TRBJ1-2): GAGVSQSPSNKVTEKGKDVELRCDPISGHTALYWYRQSLGQGLEFLIYFQGNSAPDKSGLPSDRFSAERTGGSVSTLTIQRTQQEDSAVYLCASSSTGDYGYTFGSGTRLTVV.

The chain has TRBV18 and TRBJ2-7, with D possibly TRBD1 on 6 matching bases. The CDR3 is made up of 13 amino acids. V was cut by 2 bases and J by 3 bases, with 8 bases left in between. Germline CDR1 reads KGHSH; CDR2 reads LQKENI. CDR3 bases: TGTGCCAGCTCACCAACAGGGAGCTACGAGCAGTACTTC. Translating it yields CASSPTGSYEQYF.

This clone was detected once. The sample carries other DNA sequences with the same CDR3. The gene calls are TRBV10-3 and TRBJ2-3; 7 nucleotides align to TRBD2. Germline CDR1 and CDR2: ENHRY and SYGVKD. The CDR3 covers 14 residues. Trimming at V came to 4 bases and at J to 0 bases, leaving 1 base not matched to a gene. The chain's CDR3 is CAISAGGSTDTQYF. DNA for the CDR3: TGTGCCATCAGTGCGGGAGGAAGCACAGATACGCAGTATTTT.

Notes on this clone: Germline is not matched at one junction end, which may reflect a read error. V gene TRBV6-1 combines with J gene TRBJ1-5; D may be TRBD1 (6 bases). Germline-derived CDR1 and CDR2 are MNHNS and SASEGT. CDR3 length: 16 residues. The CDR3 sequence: CASREGLTGYRQPQHF. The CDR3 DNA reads TGTGCCAGCAGGGAAGGCCTTACAGGGTACCGTCAGCCCCAGCATTTT.

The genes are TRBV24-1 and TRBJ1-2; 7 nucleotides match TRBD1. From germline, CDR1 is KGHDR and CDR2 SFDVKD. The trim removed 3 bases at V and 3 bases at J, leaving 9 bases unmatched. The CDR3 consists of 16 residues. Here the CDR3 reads CATSDKGARDYYGYTF. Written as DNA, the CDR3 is TGTGCCACCAGTGATAAGGGGGCGCGGGACTACTATGGCTACACCTTC.

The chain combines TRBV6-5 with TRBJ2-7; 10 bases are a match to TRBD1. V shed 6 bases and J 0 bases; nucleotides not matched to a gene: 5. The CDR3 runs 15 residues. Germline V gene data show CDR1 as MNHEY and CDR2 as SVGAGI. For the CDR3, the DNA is TGTGCCAGCAGGCCGAGACAGGGGGCCTCCTACGAGCAGTACTTC. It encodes CASRPRQGASYEQYF.

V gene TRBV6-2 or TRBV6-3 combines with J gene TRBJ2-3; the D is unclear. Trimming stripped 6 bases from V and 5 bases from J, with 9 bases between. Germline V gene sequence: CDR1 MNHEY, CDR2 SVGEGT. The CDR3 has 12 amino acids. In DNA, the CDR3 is TGTGCCAGCAGCCCCCGTTTAGATACGCAGTATTTT. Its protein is CASSPRLDTQYF.

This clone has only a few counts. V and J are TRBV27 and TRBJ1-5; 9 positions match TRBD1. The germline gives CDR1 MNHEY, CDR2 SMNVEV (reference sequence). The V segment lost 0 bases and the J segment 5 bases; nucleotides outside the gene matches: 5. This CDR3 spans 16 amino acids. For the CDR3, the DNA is TGTGCCAGCAGTTTATCACCGACAGGGGGGGATCAGCCCCAGCATTTT. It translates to CASSLSPTGGDQPQHF.